Listed here are 28 T cell receptor beta chains from one sample, sequenced in a study of T cells in Graves' hyperthyroidism and ophthalmopathy. Amplification targeted TCR beta CDR3 regions from RNA transcripts. The study used the HTBI primer set for a first-round RT-PCR of the TCR CDR3. TCRdb re-called the multiplex PCR reads with MiXCR, one entry per CDR3 protein. This sample has under 400,000 distinct CDR3 sequences, with roughly 13% found just once. The sequenced sample consisted of blood. The source is a woman aged 18 to 35 with Graves' hyperthyroidism.

This clonotype came up many times. This chain connects TRBV6-2 or TRBV6-3 to TRBJ2-5; possible D gene TRBD1, 7 bases. CDR3 length: 15 amino acids. V was shortened by 4 bases and J by 2 bases, with 14 bases between the two germline ends. CDR1 and CDR2 from the germline V gene are MNHEY and SVGEGT. The CDR3 is CASSSQTGRQETQYF. CDR3 coding DNA: TGTGCCAGCAGTTCTCAGACAGGGAGGCAAGAGACCCAGTACTTC.

In this sample, this clonotype turned up many times. The chain carries TRBV6-1 and TRBJ2-7, with TRBD1 identical over 9 bases. V trimming: 6 bases; J trimming: 2 bases; junction bases outside the gene matches: 5. The germline V gene encodes CDR1 MNHNS and CDR2 SASEGT. The CDR3 contains 14 residues. The CDR3 reads CASSQGQGTYEQYF. The CDR3 region has the DNA TGTGCCAGCAGCCAGGGACAGGGAACCTACGAGCAGTACTTC.

This clonotype was observed a handful of times. This chain uses TRBV5-1 with TRBJ1-1; 8 bases match TRBD1. CDR3 length equals 13 residues. V was clipped by 0 bases and J by 8 bases; unmatched bases: 3. The germline V gene encodes CDR1 SGHRS and CDR2 YFSETQ. The CDR3 DNA reads TGCGCCAGCAGCTTGGAACAGGGGGTAGAAGCTTTCTTT. It yields the protein CASSLEQGVEAFF.

Ten or more counts support this clonotype. V and J are TRBV6-6 and TRBJ1-2; D possibly corresponds to TRBD1 (6 bases). The CDR3 sequence is 16 residues long. Germline CDR1 MNHNY, CDR2 SVGAGI (reference sequence). Trimming removed 2 bases from V and 0 bases from J, with 13 bases in between. The CDR3 spells CASSYGTGTANYGYTF. The CDR3 bases are TGTGCCAGCAGTTACGGCACAGGGACGGCTAACTATGGCTACACCTTC.

J is TRBJ2-1 and V is TRBV7-2, with D maybe TRBD2 (6 bases). The CDR3 has 13 residues. With 4 bases removed from V and 12 bases from J, the gap between germline ends came to 16 bases. The V gene's germline CDR1 is SGHTA and CDR2 FQGNSA. The CDR3 here is CASSSEGLHGQFF. In DNA, the CDR3 is TGTGCCAGCAGCTCGGAGGGACTCCATGGGCAGTTCTTC.

This clonotype was detected a few times. The J gene is TRBJ2-1, the V gene TRBV25-1; 8 positions match TRBD2. Germline values: CDR1 MGHDK, CDR2 SYGVNS. After removal of 4 bases from V and 7 bases from J, the junction contained 9 bases not matched to a gene. The length of the CDR3 is 15 residues. This CDR3 reads CASSVGGASGNEQFF. CDR3 DNA sequence: TGTGCCAGCAGTGTCGGGGGGGCCTCAGGGAATGAGCAGTTCTTC.

The table lists this clonotype with many counts. V usage is TRBV19 and J usage is TRBJ2-7, with 13 nucleotides matching TRBD2. The CDR3 runs 20 residues. With V trimmed by 4 bases and J by 2 bases, 17 bases remained unmatched. Germline CDR1 is LNHDA and CDR2 is SQIVND (reference sequence). CDR3 bases: TGTGCCAGTAGTACAAGGCGGGGACTAGCGGGACCCGGGTACCCCTACGAGCAGTACTTC. Its translation: CASSTRRGLAGPGYPYEQYF.

V usage is TRBV30 and J usage is TRBJ1-1; D unresolved. Looked up from germline, CDR1 is GTSNPN and CDR2 is SVGIG (reference sequence). The CDR3 totals 10 residues. V was pared by 3 bases and J by 5 bases, with 4 bases between. CDR3 bases: TGTGCCTGGAGAAGTACTGAAGCTTTCTTT. It translates to CAWRSTEAFF.

In this sample, this clonotype turned up many times. The chain carries TRBV7-3 and TRBJ2-7; D call uncertain. V gave up 2 bases and J gave up 6 bases, with 11 bases separating them. This CDR3 has 13 amino acids. Germline assignment: CDR1 SGHTA and CDR2 FQGTGA. CDR3 protein: CASSLGLLGEQYF. CDR3 bases: TGTGCCAGCAGCTTAGGGTTACTGGGCGAGCAGTACTTC.

This clonotype was counted at least ten times. The CDR3 DNA reads as TGTGCCAGCAGCAACCATTTAAAGGGAAACACCATATATTTT. It codes for CASSNHLKGNTIYF. The chain uses TRBV7-6 and TRBJ1-3, with unresolved D. The CDR3 loop spans 14 amino acids. V was trimmed by 5 bases and J by 4 bases, leaving 12 bases between them. Germline-derived CDR1 and CDR2 are SGHVS and FNYEAQ.

This chain connects TRBV20-1 to TRBJ1-2; 8 nucleotides line up with TRBD1. V lost 2 bases and J lost 8; bases outside the gene matches: 13. Germline CDR1 is DFQATT and CDR2 is SNEGSKA (reference sequence). The CDR3 contains 15 residues. Written as DNA, the CDR3 is TGCAGTGCTAGAAATCCCAAACAGGGGGAAGAAGGCTACACCTTC. It is translated as CSARNPKQGEEGYTF.

The chain joins TRBV7-2 to TRBJ1-2, with 9 positions matching TRBD1. V gave up 10 bases and J gave up 1 base; unmatched junction bases: 13. Germline V gene data show CDR1 as SGHTA and CDR2 as FQGNSA. This CDR3 region has 16 residues. This CDR3 reads CAIQAFWDRDNYGYTF. DNA for the CDR3: TGTGCCATTCAAGCTTTCTGGGACAGGGATAACTATGGCTACACCTTC.

This clonotype has a count of ten or more. The rearrangement links TRBV11-2 to TRBJ1-1, with 7 bases fitting TRBD1. Losses at the gene ends were 5 bases for V and 0 bases for J; bases not matched to a gene: 6. This CDR3 is 15 amino acids long. Germline V gene sequence: CDR1 SGHAT, CDR2 FQNNGV. In DNA, the CDR3 is TGTGCCAGCAGCCTACAGGGGAATATGAACACTGAAGCTTTCTTT. It encodes CASSLQGNMNTEAFF.

Ten or more counts support this clonotype. The chain carries TRBV28 and TRBJ2-1; 7 bases match TRBD2. This CDR3 is 15 amino acids long. Germline trimming cut 3 bases from V and 3 bases from J; bases unmatched to any gene: 5. Germline CDR1 MDHEN, CDR2 SYDVKM. The CDR3 reads CASSLSGTLYNEQFF. The CDR3 region has the DNA TGTGCCAGCAGTTTGAGCGGGACCCTCTACAATGAGCAGTTCTTC.

The table lists this clonotype with many counts. The rearrangement joins TRBV5-1 to TRBJ1-1; TRBD1 matches at 10 bases. Per the germline V gene, CDR1 is SGHRS and CDR2 is YFSETQ. V dropped 0 bases and J dropped 2; count of bases not matched to a gene: 7. The CDR3 totals 17 residues. In nucleotides, the CDR3 is TGCGCCAGCAGCTTGGCCGGGACAGGGGCCCTAAACACTGAAGCTTTCTTT. Protein: CASSLAGTGALNTEAFF.

Remarks on this clonotype: With a much larger clone just one base away, this may be a read error. CDR3 in DNA: TGTGCCAGCACCGAACAGGGGAGTTTAGCTAGTTCACCCCTCCACTTT. Protein: CASTEQGSLASSPLHF. The gene calls are TRBV6-1 and TRBJ1-6, with TRBD1 matching over 7 bases. The CDR3 contains 16 residues. Germline V gene data show CDR1 as MNHNS and CDR2 as SASEGT. V shed 7 bases, J shed 9 bases, and the junction held 15 bases outside the gene matches.

This clonotype was found a few times. The rearrangement uses TRBV10-3 and TRBJ1-4, with TRBD1 as a possible D gene (6 bases). CDR3 size: 16 residues. V gave up 0 bases and J gave up 7 bases, with 15 bases separating them. Germline-derived CDR1 and CDR2 are ENHRY and SYGVKD. The CDR3 nucleotides are TGTGCCATCAGTGAGTCTTCAGGGGCTGGGGGTGAAAAACTGTTTTTT. It codes for CAISESSGAGGEKLFF.

This clonotype was seen ten or more times. The V call is TRBV28, the J call TRBJ2-7, with 10 nucleotides matching TRBD2. Germline V CDR1 and CDR2: MDHEN, SYDVKM. The junction had 8 bases not matched to a gene; V was cut back by 9 bases and J by 3 bases. The CDR3 is made up of 14 amino acids. For the CDR3, the DNA is TGTGCCAGTACGAAGGCTAGCGGGAGCTACGAGCAGTACTTC. This sequence encodes CASTKASGSYEQYF.

This clonotype was recorded at least ten times. The chain combines TRBV28 with TRBJ2-2, with 8 bases aligning to TRBD2. With V trimmed by 4 bases and J by 8 bases, 12 bases remained unmatched. The germline CDR1 and CDR2 sequences are MDHEN and SYDVKM. This CDR3 contains 16 residues. This CDR3 reads CASSWFGGLAGGELFF. In DNA, the CDR3 is TGTGCCAGCAGTTGGTTCGGAGGGCTAGCGGGTGGGGAGCTGTTTTTT.

This chain connects TRBV4-1 to TRBJ2-7, with D perhaps matching TRBD1 or TRBD2 (5 bases each). Germline CDR1 reads MGHRA; CDR2 reads YSYEKL. Trimming removed 4 bases from V and 2 bases from J, with 15 bases in between. The CDR3 consists of 15 residues. CDR3 nucleotides: TGCGCCAGCAGCCCTCCGGATGGGGGAGCCTACGAGCAGTACTTC. Translated, it gives CASSPPDGGAYEQYF.

This clonotype was seen repeatedly, ten times or more. The chain recombines TRBV24-1 with TRBJ2-5, with a tentative D call TRBD1 (7 bases). Germline assignment: CDR1 KGHDR and CDR2 SFDVKD. V shed 3 bases and J shed 2 bases, with 21 bases lying between them. The CDR3 is 18 residues long. The CDR3 protein is CATSDPKGTERVQETQYF. The CDR3 nucleotides read TGTGCCACCAGTGATCCAAAAGGGACAGAGCGGGTACAAGAGACCCAGTACTTC.

This clonotype occurred many times. The chain uses TRBV6-1 and TRBJ2-7; D remains unclear. CDR3 length: 15 residues. The germline CDR1 and CDR2 sequences are MNHNS and SASEGT. With 6 bases removed from V and 2 bases from J, the gap between germline ends came to 17 bases. CDR3 protein: CASRSGAPAAYEQYF. CDR3 in DNA: TGTGCCAGCAGGTCAGGCGCTCCGGCGGCCTACGAGCAGTACTTC.

The rearrangement uses TRBV19 and TRBJ2-7, with TRBD2 matching over 8 bases. Unmatched junction bases numbered 9, after V lost 7 bases and J lost 4 bases. The CDR3 has 14 amino acids. Germline V gene data show CDR1 as LNHDA and CDR2 as SQIVND (reference sequence). The CDR3 loop reads CASKPGGSTYEQYF. CDR3 sequence (DNA): TGTGCCAGTAAACCGGGGGGGTCTACATACGAGCAGTACTTC.

In its sample, this clonotype was seen many times. V is TRBV3-1 and J is TRBJ2-1; D possibly corresponds to TRBD1 (5 bases). Germline V CDR1 and CDR2: LGHDT, YNNKEL (reference sequence). The CDR3 is made up of 11 amino acids. Trimming shortened V by 7 bases and J by 8 bases, and 9 bases separated the two germline ends. The CDR3 protein is CASKDSHEQFF. The DNA of the CDR3 is TGTGCCAGCAAAGACAGCCATGAGCAGTTCTTC.

CDR3 coding DNA: TGTGCCAGCAGCTTGGGTTCAGGACAGGGTGTCGGCTACACCTTC. Translation: CASSLGSGQGVGYTF. The chain uses TRBV11-2 and TRBJ1-2; 8 nucleotides line up with TRBD1. Trimming at V came to 3 bases and at J to 8 bases, leaving 11 bases not matched to a gene. This CDR3 is built from 15 residues. Germline CDR1 and CDR2: SGHAT and FQNNGV.

The V call is TRBV19, the J call TRBJ1-4; D gene unclear. V lost 5 bases, J lost 10 bases, and 20 bases lay in between. CDR3 size: 15 residues. The germline gives CDR1 LNHDA, CDR2 SQIVND (reference sequence). The chain's CDR3 is CASSPSSDPASKLFF. CDR3 bases: TGTGCCAGTAGTCCTTCCTCCGACCCGGCATCAAAACTGTTTTTT.

This clonotype was counted a few times. CDR3 coding DNA: TGTGCCAGCAGTTTGAGAGGGGGCGGCTCCTATAATTCACCCCTCCACTTT. It codes for CASSLRGGGSYNSPLHF. The J gene is TRBJ1-6, the V gene TRBV6-2 or TRBV6-3, with 7 nucleotides matching TRBD1. The CDR3 runs to 17 residues. The germline V gene has CDR1 MNHEY and CDR2 SVGEGT. V lost 4 bases, J lost 0 bases, and 6 bases stayed unmatched.

The J gene is TRBJ1-4, the V gene TRBV18; D remains ambiguous. CDR1 is KGHSH, CDR2 LQKENI, per germline. The CDR3 covers 17 residues. Trimming removed 2 bases from V and 0 bases from J, with 13 bases in between. CDR3 amino acids: CASSPDEGYATNEKLFF. The CDR3 DNA follows: TGTGCCAGCTCACCAGATGAAGGGTACGCAACTAATGAAAAACTGTTTTTT.